This TCR beta chain derives from a study of CD8 T cells in Susac syndrome. Notes on this clonotype: The germline gene is not matched at one end of the junction; a read error may be the cause.

The CDR3 is 15 amino acids. Looked up from germline, CDR1 is SSHAT and CDR2 is FNYEAQ (reference sequence). Reverse transcription used 0.5 to 1 ug RNA and random hexamers. One entry per CDR3 protein results from TCRdb running MiXCR on the immunoSEQ multiplex PCR reads. The sample has around 71,000 distinct CDR3 sequences, under 96% seen once. The chain recombines TRBV7-7 with TRBJ2-1; 10 nucleotides match TRBD1. Input material: CD4+ T cells from PBMCs. This receptor was taken from a human donor with multiple sclerosis. The CDR3 region is CASSFGTGEVNEQFF. The CDR3 coding sequence is TGTGCTAGCAGCTTCGGGACAGGGGAGGTCAATGAGCAGTTCTTC.